Listed below are T cell receptor beta chains from one sample, sequenced in a study of somatic mutations in cytotoxic T cells in rheumatoid arthritis. TCRdb's table, derived via immunoSEQ multiplex PCR, lists solely in-frame clones and lacks some. The table includes tens of thousands of clones, approximately 86% detected once. The sample taken for sequencing was CD8+ T cells sorted from blood. The receptor set was obtained from an adult with rheumatoid arthritis. Both conserved end residues are part of each CDR3. D genes are given only for firm matches. The size entry is marked missing in some rows and otherwise reads once, few, many or a size class.

j_call,clone_size,d_call,cdr3_length,v_call,cdr3_nt,cdr3_aa
TRBJ1-1,-,-,12,TRBV2,TGTGCCAGCAGTGAACTGGGGCCTGAAGCTTTCTTT,CASSELGPEAFF
TRBJ2-3,once,-,15,TRBV9,TGTGCCAGCAGCGTCCTTAGCGGTCCACGGGATACGCAGTATTTT,CASSVLSGPRDTQYF
TRBJ2-7,-,TRBD1,13,TRBV2,TGTGCCAGTTGGGACAGTTCGGCCTACGAGCAGTACTTC,CASWDSSAYEQYF
TRBJ1-1,-,-,13,TRBV25-1,TGTGCCAGCAGGGACAGCGAGTACACTGAAGCTTTCTTT,CASRDSEYTEAFF
TRBJ2-7,few,TRBD2,15,TRBV2,TGTGCCAGCAGTGCCCTAGCGGGAGTATCCTACGAGCAGTACTTC,CASSALAGVSYEQYF
TRBJ2-7,-,TRBD1,14,TRBV7-9,TGTGCCAGCAGCACCACAGGGGCCCCCTACGAGCAGTACTTC,CASSTTGAPYEQYF
TRBJ2-7,-,-,16,TRBV4-1,TGCGCCAGCAGCCTCATACGCGGGCACAGCCGCTACGAGCAGTACTTC,CASSLIRGHSRYEQYF
TRBJ1-2,few,TRBD1,14,TRBV5-1,TGCGCCAGCAGCTTGTGGCAGGGGGCACGGGGCTACACCTTC,CASSLWQGARGYTF
TRBJ2-7,-,-,13,TRBV29-1,TGCAGCGTATCCGGGATCCTTGAGGACGAGCAGTACTTC,CSVSGILEDEQYF
TRBJ2-7,few,TRBD1,15,TRBV27,TGTGCCAGCAGTGCCCGGACAGGGGTTGACCACGAGCAGTACTTC,CASSARTGVDHEQYF
TRBJ1-5,-,-,14,TRBV25-1,TGTGCCAGCAGTGAGGCTGGGTATGGACAGCCCCAGCATTTT,CASSEAGYGQPQHF
TRBJ1-5,-,TRBD1,15,TRBV6-5,TGTGCCAGCAGTTACTCGTCAGGGGGCGGTCAGCCCCAGCATTTT,CASSYSSGGGQPQHF
TRBJ2-7,-,-,12,TRBV7-8,TGTGCCAGCAGCTTAGATTTCTACGAGCAGTACTTC,CASSLDFYEQYF
TRBJ1-2,once,-,14,TRBV5-4,TGTGCCAGCAGCGCGTCTGGCCGGGTCTATGGCTACACCTTC,CASSASGRVYGYTF
TRBJ2-5,-,-,17,TRBV29-1,TGCAGCGTTGACGGCACCCGGGACCGTCGACCCCAAGAGACCCAGTACTTC,CSVDGTRDRRPQETQYF
TRBJ2-2,-,-,13,TRBV29-1,TGCAGCGTTGTAGTGGGAAGGACCGGGGAGCTGTTTTTT,CSVVVGRTGELFF
TRBJ2-7,-,-,14,TRBV19,TGTGCCAGTAGTGGCGGGGACACATCCTACGAGCAGTACTTC,CASSGGDTSYEQYF
TRBJ2-3,-,TRBD2,15,TRBV6-5,TGTGCCAGCAGTCGAGCGGGGGACTACACAGATACGCAGTATTTT,CASSRAGDYTDTQYF
TRBJ2-5,-,-,16,TRBV15,TGTGCCACCAGCAGAGATCTTGACGGGGCCCAAGAGACCCAGTACTTC,CATSRDLDGAQETQYF
TRBJ2-3,once,-,14,TRBV9,TGTGCCAGCAGCGTAGGGTGGGGCGCGGATACGCAGTATTTT,CASSVGWGADTQYF
TRBJ2-1,-,-,14,TRBV4-3,TGCGCCAGCAGCCACTCCGGGTTGAGCGATGAGCAGTTCTTC,CASSHSGLSDEQFF
TRBJ2-1,-,TRBD2,15,TRBV7-8,TGTGCCAGCAGCTTTGGGACTAGCGGAGGCAATGAGCAGTTCTTC,CASSFGTSGGNEQFF
TRBJ2-1,-,-,12,TRBV27,TGTGCCAGCAGTTCCACGAACAATGAGCAGTTCTTC,CASSSTNNEQFF
TRBJ2-1,once,TRBD1,15,TRBV5-1,TGCGCCAGCAGCTTGGAAAACAGGGGAACGAATGAGCAGTTCTTC,CASSLENRGTNEQFF
TRBJ2-4,-,-,13,TRBV27,TGTGCCAGCAGTTTAATGGGGAGCCACATTCAGTACTTC,CASSLMGSHIQYF
TRBJ2-5,-,TRBD2,18,TRBV7-3,TGTGCCAGCAGCCCCTCAAAGTCCGGACTAGCGGGGGAAGAGACCCAGTACTTC,CASSPSKSGLAGEETQYF
TRBJ2-1,-,-,12,TRBV11-2,TGTGCCAGCAGCTTAGGACCCAATGAGCAGTTCTTC,CASSLGPNEQFF
TRBJ2-5,once,-,15,TRBV7-6,TGTGCCAGCAGCCCGATTTCGAGTAATCAAGAGACCCAGTACTTC,CASSPISSNQETQYF
TRBJ1-6,-,TRBD1,18,TRBV4-1,TGCGCCAGCAGCCAAGTGACAGGGAAGAGCTCCTATAATTCACCCCTCCACTTT,CASSQVTGKSSYNSPLHF
TRBJ1-2,few,-,13,TRBV4-1,TGCGCCAGCAGCCAAGATGGACTGGCAGGCTACACCTTC,CASSQDGLAGYTF
TRBJ1-6,-,TRBD1,13,TRBV6-1,TGTGCCAGCATGGGACAGAGGAATTCACCCCTCCACTTT,CASMGQRNSPLHF
TRBJ2-7,once,TRBD1,12,TRBV29-1,TGCAGCGCCGGGACAGACTCCTACGAGCAGTACTTC,CSAGTDSYEQYF
TRBJ1-5,-,-,15,TRBV19,TGTGCCAGTAGTGTGGATCAGGGGTCGGTTCAGCCCCAGCATTTT,CASSVDQGSVQPQHF
TRBJ2-7,once,TRBD1,15,TRBV9,TGTGCCAGCAGCGCGATGACAGGGGGGCCCTACGAGCAGTACTTC,CASSAMTGGPYEQYF
TRBJ2-5,-,-,14,TRBV6-4,TGTGCCAGCACCCTCGGACAGGGAGGGGAGACCCAGTACTTC,CASTLGQGGETQYF
TRBJ2-3,-,-,14,TRBV2,TGTGCCAGCAGTGAACAGCTAGCGATAGATACGCAGTATTTT,CASSEQLAIDTQYF
TRBJ1-3,-,-,17,TRBV5-1,TGCGCCAGCAGCTTGGCGGCCACAGAAAGCTCTGGAAACACCATATATTTT,CASSLAATESSGNTIYF
TRBJ1-1,-,TRBD1,15,TRBV27,TGTGCCAGCAGTCCCCGGACAGGTAGTTACCCTGAAGCTTTCTTT,CASSPRTGSYPEAFF
TRBJ1-5,once,-,15,TRBV2,TGTGCCAGCAGTCCAGGGCGGGGTAGCAATCAGCCCCAGCATTTT,CASSPGRGSNQPQHF
TRBJ2-1,few,TRBD2,14,TRBV19,TGTGCCAGTAGTCTAGCGGGAGTCGGCAATGAGCAGTTCTTC,CASSLAGVGNEQFF
TRBJ2-5,-,-,15,TRBV7-6,TGTGCCAGCAGCTCCAGCGGAGGTTTACAAGAGACCCAGTACTTC,CASSSSGGLQETQYF
TRBJ2-1,-,-,14,TRBV7-2,TGTGCCAGCAGCTTACTAGCAGCTTACAATGAGCAGTTCTTC,CASSLLAAYNEQFF
TRBJ2-6,-,-,17,TRBV5-5,TGTGCCAGCAGCAGGATCAATAGGATCTCTGGGGCCAACGTCCTGACTTTC,CASSRINRISGANVLTF
TRBJ2-6,-,TRBD1,18,TRBV9,TGTGCCAGCAGCGTAGATCGGGGACAGCACTCTGGGGCCAACGTCCTGACTTTC,CASSVDRGQHSGANVLTF
TRBJ1-2,-,TRBD1,16,TRBV23-1,TGCGCCAGTCACGCCCCAGGGGGGGGCGCCTCATATGGCTACACCTTC,CASHAPGGGASYGYTF
TRBJ2-1,-,TRBD1,15,TRBV5-4,TGTGCCAGCAGCGAGAATCCCACAGGGGACAATGAGCAGTTCTTC,CASSENPTGDNEQFF
TRBJ1-1,-,-,15,TRBV11-2,TGTGCCAGCAGCTTAGATCAAGGGATATGGACTGAAGCTTTCTTT,CASSLDQGIWTEAFF
TRBJ1-5,once,-,15,TRBV6-5,TGTGCCAGCAGTTTGTTCCAGGGCGGCAATCAGCCCCAGCATTTT,CASSLFQGGNQPQHF
TRBJ2-3,-,-,17,TRBV4-1,TGCGCCAGCAGCCAAGGGGGAGGCCCTACCAGCACAGATACGCAGTATTTT,CASSQGGGPTSTDTQYF
TRBJ1-5,-,-,13,TRBV6-5,TGTGCCAGCAGTCGGGGGTCGACTCAGCCCCAGCATTTT,CASSRGSTQPQHF
TRBJ2-5,once,TRBD2,13,TRBV7-2,TGTGCCAGCAGGTCGGGGGAGGGGGAGACCCAGTACTTC,CASRSGEGETQYF
TRBJ1-5,-,-,15,TRBV19,TGTGCCAGTAGTCCACAGAGTAACGTTAATCAGCCCCAGCATTTT,CASSPQSNVNQPQHF
TRBJ2-7,-,-,12,TRBV5-1,TGCGCCAGCAGCTTGGACGACTACGAGCAGTACTTC,CASSLDDYEQYF
TRBJ2-7,-,-,15,TRBV4-3,TGCGCCAGCAGCCAAATGAATAACGGGGGCTACGAGCAGTACTTC,CASSQMNNGGYEQYF
TRBJ1-2,once,-,15,TRBV29-1,TGCAGCGTTGAAGGGAGGAAGGGTGACGAGGATGGCTACACCTTC,CSVEGRKGDEDGYTF
TRBJ1-4,-,-,14,TRBV5-1,TGCGCCAGCAGCTACGATGGTAGTAATGAAAAACTGTTTTTT,CASSYDGSNEKLFF
TRBJ1-2,-,TRBD1,14,TRBV6-6,TGTGCCAGCAGGCCGGGACAGGGGTCCTATGGCTACACCTTC,CASRPGQGSYGYTF
TRBJ2-1,few,-,12,TRBV19,TGTGCCAGTAGTATGGGGGACAATGAGCAGTTCTTC,CASSMGDNEQFF
TRBJ1-5,-,-,14,TRBV27,TGTGCCAGCAGTTTATATCAGGCGGAAGGGCCCCAGCATTTT,CASSLYQAEGPQHF